This TCR beta chain came from a study of shared clonotypes between healthy human individuals. Genomic DNA of unsorted samples came from some 90 million PBMCs. Data came from immunoSEQ multiplex PCR; TCRdb stores just in-frame clones and leaves some out. This sample carries approximately 500,000 clones, 60% to 85% of them seen once, and the ten largest clones take roughly 13%. This CDR3 spans 16 amino acids. Germline V gives CDR1 SEHNR, CDR2 FQNEAQ (reference sequence). Trimming removed 4 bases from V and 8 bases from J, with 21 bases in between. The sequenced sample was PBMCs. The TCR sequence derives from a woman aged 40 to 50 in good health. Some clones in this sample may be carry-over from other donors' samples. The chain combines TRBV7-9 with TRBJ2-1; tentative D call: TRBD2 (5 bases). CDR3 sequence (DNA): TGTGCCAGCAGCTCGCGGAGATTCGACTTGAGGGATGAGCAGTTCTTC. Its translation: CASSSRRFDLRDEQFF.